These 21 T cell receptor beta chains were all obtained from the same sample, sequenced in a study of immune cell composition in non-small cell lung cancer. TCRdb's copy holds only in-frame clones and misses some; the assay was immunoSEQ multiplex PCR. The sample yields 2,500 or so clones, over 80% seen once. Sequencing was performed on lung tumor tissue. The source of these receptors is a human donor with non-small cell lung cancer.

The J gene is TRBJ2-3, the V gene TRBV15; D gene uncertain. Per germline, CDR1 LNHNV and CDR2 YYDKDF (reference sequence). V gave up 0 bases and J gave up 0 bases, with 10 bases separating them. This CDR3 has 16 residues. This chain's CDR3 is CATSRDFGGSTDTQYF. The CDR3 coding sequence is TGTGCCACCAGCAGAGATTTTGGCGGAAGCACAGATACGCAGTATTTT. The variable domain in full, completed from reference TRBV15 and TRBJ2-3, reads DAMVIQNPRYQVTQFGKPVTLSCSQTLNHNVMYWYQQKSSQAPKLLFHYYDKDFNNEADTPDNFQSRRPNTSFCFLDIRSPGLGDTAMYLCATSRDFGGSTDTQYFGPGTRLTVL.

The chain carries TRBV6-6 and TRBJ1-4, with D perhaps matching TRBD1 (5 bases). The CDR3 totals 16 residues. The germline V gene has CDR1 MNHNY and CDR2 SVGAGI (reference sequence). Trimming shortened V by 6 bases and J by 0 bases, and 14 bases separated the two germline ends. The CDR3 DNA reads TGTGCCAGCAGCGGGGGGTCCAGCTCAACTAATGAAAAACTGTTTTTT. Encoded protein: CASSGGSSSTNEKLFF.

The gene calls are TRBV20-1 and TRBJ1-2; a possible D gene is TRBD1 (5 bases). V lost 4 bases, J lost 10 bases, and 7 bases lay in between. Germline lookup yields CDR1 DFQATT and CDR2 SNEGSKA (reference sequence). The CDR3 runs 9 residues. CDR3 region: CSAKGVYTF. CDR3 nucleotides: TGCAGTGCTAAAGGGGTCTACACCTTC.

V gene TRBV6-6 combines with J gene TRBJ2-5; TRBD1 matches at 9 bases. The germline V gene has CDR1 MNHNY and CDR2 SVGAGI (reference sequence). J was trimmed by 5 bases and V by 2 bases; bases with no gene match: 6. The CDR3 extends over 15 amino acids. CDR3 nucleotide sequence: TGTGCCAGCAGTTACGGTGGGACAGGGAGGGAGACCCAGTACTTC. Protein: CASSYGGTGRETQYF.

The V call is TRBV5-5, the J call TRBJ2-1; TRBD1 matches 8 bases. Germline CDR1 and CDR2: SGHKS and YYEKEE (reference sequence). V lost 4 bases to trimming and J lost 4 bases; unmatched junction nucleotides: 10. The CDR3 contains 16 residues. The CDR3 spells CASSRKTGEGYNEQFF. The CDR3 DNA reads TGTGCCAGCAGCCGTAAGACAGGGGAAGGGTACAATGAGCAGTTCTTC.

The V call is TRBV11-2, the J call TRBJ2-3, with 7 bases matching TRBD2. The junction had 5 bases not matched to a gene; V was cut back by 0 bases and J by 11 bases. The CDR3 spans 13 residues. Germline lookup yields CDR1 SGHAT and CDR2 FQNNGV. The CDR3 DNA follows: TGTGCCAGCAGCTTAGATTTTCTAGCGGAGCAGTATTTT. It codes for CASSLDFLAEQYF.

The rearrangement uses TRBV12-5 and TRBJ1-1, with D hard to call. Between the trimmed V and J ends, which lost 1 base and 2 bases, there was a span of 8 bases. CDR3 length: 14 residues. Germline CDR1 and CDR2: LGHNT and FRNRAP. CDR3 loop: CASGLGGGNTEAFF. In DNA, the CDR3 is TGTGCTAGTGGTTTGGGAGGAGGCAACACTGAAGCTTTCTTT.

The chain combines TRBV11-2 with TRBJ2-1; TRBD2 matches 15 bases. There are 17 residues in the CDR3. The ends lost 5 bases at V and 6 bases at J; junction bases unmatched: 8. Germline V gene lookup returns CDR1 SGHAT and CDR2 FQNNGV. The CDR3 region is CASSLRTSGRVSNEQFF. CDR3 sequence (DNA): TGTGCCAGCAGCCTTAGGACTAGCGGGAGGGTATCCAATGAGCAGTTCTTC. Looking up the rest from reference TRBV11-2 and TRBJ2-1 gives the full variable domain: EAGVAQSPRYKIIEKRQSVAFWCNPISGHATLYWYQQILGQGPKLLIQFQNNGVVDDSQLPKDRFSAERLKGVDSTLKIQPAKLEDSAVYLCASSLRTSGRVSNEQFFGPGTRLTVL.

The V and J genes are TRBV5-1 and TRBJ2-5; TRBD1 might be the D (6 bases). Germline loops: CDR1 SGHRS, CDR2 YFSETQ. Trimming shortened V by 7 bases and J by 1 base, and 17 bases separated the two germline ends. There are 15 residues in the CDR3. The CDR3 region has the DNA TGCGCCAGCGAAACAGGGAGATCCCTCCAAGAGACCCAGTACTTC. It specifies CASETGRSLQETQYF.

The rearrangement links TRBV18 to TRBJ2-2; D possibly corresponds to TRBD1 (6 bases). Germline V gene sequence: CDR1 KGHSH, CDR2 LQKENI. CDR3 length equals 17 residues. V lost 2 bases and J lost 5, with 18 bases in between. The CDR3 reads CASSPSSLQGLTGELFF. CDR3 in DNA: TGTGCCAGCTCACCATCGTCTTTACAGGGCTTGACCGGGGAGCTGTTTTTT.

The gene calls are TRBV4-1 and TRBJ2-7, with D maybe TRBD1 (5 bases). Trimming stripped 0 bases from V and 5 bases from J, with 17 bases between. Germline V gene data show CDR1 as MGHRA and CDR2 as YSYEKL. The CDR3 covers 16 residues. The CDR3, as DNA: TGCGCCAGCAGCCAAGAAGATCAGGGTACGATCGACGAGCAGTACTTC. Amino acid sequence: CASSQEDQGTIDEQYF.

The chain carries TRBV7-3 and TRBJ2-3; a possible D gene is TRBD2 (5 bases). Germline V lookup: CDR1 SGHTA, CDR2 FQGTGA. The germline V and J ends were trimmed by 8 bases and 3 bases, with 12 bases remaining between them. The CDR3 consists of 13 residues. The chain's CDR3 is CASGLERTDTQYF. The CDR3 nucleotides read TGTGCCAGCGGCCTTGAGCGGACAGATACGCAGTATTTT. Using reference TRBV7-3 and TRBJ2-3 for the parts outside the CDR3, the full variable domain is GAGVSQTPSNKVTEKGKYVELRCDPISGHTALYWYRQSLGQGPEFLIYFQGTGAADDSGLPNDRFFAVRPEGSVSTLKIQRTERGDSAVYLCASGLERTDTQYFGPGTRLTVL.

V usage is TRBV29-1 and J usage is TRBJ1-2, with D possibly matching TRBD1 (5 bases). Trimming removed 6 bases from V and 2 bases from J, with 13 bases in between. Germline V lookup: CDR1 SQVTM, CDR2 ANQGSEA. CDR3 size: 13 residues. CDR3 DNA sequence: TGCAGCGTATCCAGGGCTACCAACTATGGCTACACCTTC. This translates into CSVSRATNYGYTF.

The CDR3: CASSSQAANYGYTF. CDR3 sequence (DNA): TGTGCCAGCAGCTCACAGGCAGCTAACTATGGCTACACCTTC. This chain joins TRBV6-5 and TRBJ1-2, with D possibly being TRBD1 (5 bases). The CDR3 has 14 amino acids. CDR1 and CDR2 from the germline V gene are MNHEY and SVGAGI. V lost 6 bases to trimming and J lost 0 bases, with 11 bases between them.

The chain links TRBV7-2 to TRBJ1-5, with TRBD1 as a possible D gene (6 bases). Germline CDR1 is SGHTA and CDR2 is FQGNSA. The CDR3 is 14 amino acids. The V end lost 4 bases, the J end lost 6 bases, and 13 bases lay between the germline ends. The chain's CDR3 is CASSSTTGTQPQHF. CDR3 sequence (DNA): TGTGCCAGCAGCTCCACTACAGGGACTCAGCCCCAGCATTTT.

This clone was detected once. The chain joins TRBV11-3 to TRBJ1-1, with 7 bases fitting TRBD1. The CDR3 runs 14 residues. Unmatched junction bases numbered 5, after V lost 6 bases and J lost 1 base. CDR1 is SGHNT, CDR2 YENEEA, per germline. The CDR3 is CASSYDRANTEAFF. Written as DNA, the CDR3 is TGTGCCAGCAGTTATGACAGGGCGAACACTGAAGCTTTCTTT.

The chain uses TRBV7-9 and TRBJ2-3, with 7 bases lining up with TRBD1. CDR3 length: 14 residues. The V gene's germline CDR1 is SEHNR and CDR2 FQNEAQ (reference sequence). Unmatched junction bases numbered 13, after V lost 8 bases and J lost 8 bases. The CDR3 protein is CASGGQTDERTQYF. The CDR3 DNA reads TGTGCCAGCGGGGGACAGACGGACGAGCGTACGCAGTATTTT.

The chain has TRBV5-1 and TRBJ2-5; no definite D call. The CDR3 spans 15 residues. CDR1 is SGHRS and CDR2 is YFSETQ in the germline V gene. V gave up 0 bases and J gave up 1 base, with 10 bases separating them. The CDR3 is CASSLGPSGQETQYF. CDR3 DNA sequence: TGCGCCAGCAGCTTGGGGCCGTCAGGCCAAGAGACCCAGTACTTC.

In its sample, this clone is large. The rearrangement links TRBV30 to TRBJ2-7; no clear D gene. Between the trimmed V and J ends, which lost 5 bases and 1 base, there was a span of 9 bases. CDR1 and CDR2 from the germline V gene are GTSNPN and SVGIG (reference sequence). The CDR3 is 12 amino acids. The CDR3 region is CAWSLSSYEQYF. The CDR3 nucleotides read TGTGCCTGGTCCCTGTCGTCCTACGAGCAGTACTTC.

V is TRBV11-2 and J is TRBJ2-1, with 9 bases lining up with TRBD2. CDR3 length: 16 residues. Germline V gives CDR1 SGHAT, CDR2 FQNNGV. V was clipped by 5 bases and J by 6 bases; unmatched bases: 11. This CDR3 is CASSPSMVAGVNEQFF. DNA of the CDR3: TGTGCCAGCAGCCCAAGTATGGTAGCGGGAGTCAATGAGCAGTTCTTC.

V is TRBV27 and J is TRBJ2-1; 7 nucleotides line up with TRBD1. Germline V gene sequence: CDR1 MNHEY, CDR2 SMNVEV (reference sequence). The CDR3 contains 15 residues. V trimming: 5 bases; J trimming: 7 bases; junction bases outside the gene matches: 11. The CDR3 region has the DNA TGTGCCAGCAGTCCTGTAGTGGGGACAGAGAATGAGCAGTTCTTC. Amino acids: CASSPVVGTENEQFF.